This paragraph covers one T cell receptor (beta chain) sequence. The antigen remains undetermined. Sequencing used immunoSEQ multiplex PCR; TCRdb keeps in-frame clones, though not all of them. This table holds about 97,000 clones, roughly 86% found once. This CDR3 is 13 amino acids long. Germline V CDR1 and CDR2: SGHNT, YYREEE (reference sequence). Trimming took off 3 bases at V and 3 bases at J, with 6 bases between the two ends. These data are taken from a study of T cell responses to AZD1222 COVID-19 vaccine. Findings and caveats of the study: Donor demographics were predominantly white British with a female majority; clonal diversity may be underestimated.

The clonotype was recovered from an adult who received the AZD1222 COVID-19 vaccine. Here the sequenced sample was peripheral blood, taken 28 days after the second AZD1222 dose. The J gene is TRBJ2-2, the V gene TRBV5-4; D is undetermined. CDR3 in amino acids: CASSSPYTGELFF. In nucleotides, the CDR3 is TGTGCCAGCAGCTCCCCCTACACCGGGGAGCTGTTTTTT. The full variable domain, with the rest looked up from reference TRBV5-4 and TRBJ2-2, is ETGVTQSPTHLIKTRGQQVTLRCSSQSGHNTVSWYQQALGQGPQFIFQYYREEENGRGNFPPRFSGLQFPNYSSELNVNALELDDSALYLCASSSPYTGELFFGEGSRLTVL.